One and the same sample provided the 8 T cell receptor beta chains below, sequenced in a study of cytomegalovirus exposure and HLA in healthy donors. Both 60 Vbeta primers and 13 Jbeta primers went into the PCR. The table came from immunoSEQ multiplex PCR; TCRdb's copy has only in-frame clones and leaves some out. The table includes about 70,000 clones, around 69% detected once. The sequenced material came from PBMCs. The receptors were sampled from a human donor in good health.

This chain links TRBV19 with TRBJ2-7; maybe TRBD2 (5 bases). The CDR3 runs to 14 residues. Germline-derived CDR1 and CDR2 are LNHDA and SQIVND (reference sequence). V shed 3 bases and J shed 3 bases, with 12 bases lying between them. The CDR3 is CASSMSGAYYEQYF. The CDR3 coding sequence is TGTGCCAGTAGTATGAGCGGCGCCTACTACGAGCAGTACTTC.

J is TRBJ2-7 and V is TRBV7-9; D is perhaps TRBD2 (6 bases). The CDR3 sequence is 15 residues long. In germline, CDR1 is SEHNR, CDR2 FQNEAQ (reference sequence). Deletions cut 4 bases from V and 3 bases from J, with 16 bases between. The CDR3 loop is CASSSSGTVDYEQYF. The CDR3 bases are TGTGCCAGCAGCTCTTCCGGGACTGTGGACTACGAGCAGTACTTC.

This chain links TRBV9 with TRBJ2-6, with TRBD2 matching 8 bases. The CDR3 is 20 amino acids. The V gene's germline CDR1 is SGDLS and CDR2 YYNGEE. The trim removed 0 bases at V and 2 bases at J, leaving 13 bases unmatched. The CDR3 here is CASSVVSSASGRTGANVLTF. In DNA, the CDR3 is TGTGCCAGCAGCGTAGTGTCGTCGGCGAGCGGGAGAACTGGGGCCAACGTCCTGACTTTC.

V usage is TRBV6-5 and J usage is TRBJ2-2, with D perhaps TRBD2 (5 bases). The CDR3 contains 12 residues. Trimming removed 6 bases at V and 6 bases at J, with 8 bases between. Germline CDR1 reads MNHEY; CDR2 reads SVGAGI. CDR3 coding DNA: TGTGCCAGCAGGCCCGGGGCCGGGGAGCTGTTTTTT. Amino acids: CASRPGAGELFF.

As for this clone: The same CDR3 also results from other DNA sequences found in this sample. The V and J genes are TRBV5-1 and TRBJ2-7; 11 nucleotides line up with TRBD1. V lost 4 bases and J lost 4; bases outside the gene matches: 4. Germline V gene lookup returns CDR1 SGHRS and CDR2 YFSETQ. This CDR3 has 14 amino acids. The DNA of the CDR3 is TGCGCCAGCAGCCCTGGGACAGGGGGATACGAGCAGTACTTC. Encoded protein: CASSPGTGGYEQYF.

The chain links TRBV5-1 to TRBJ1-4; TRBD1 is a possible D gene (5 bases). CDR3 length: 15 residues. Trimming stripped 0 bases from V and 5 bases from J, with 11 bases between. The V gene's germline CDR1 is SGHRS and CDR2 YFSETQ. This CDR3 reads CASSLVGTENEKLFF. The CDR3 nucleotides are TGCGCCAGCAGCTTGGTAGGGACTGAGAATGAAAAACTGTTTTTT. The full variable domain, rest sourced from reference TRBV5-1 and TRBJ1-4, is KAGVTQTPRYLIKTRGQQVTLSCSPISGHRSVSWYQQTPGQGLQFLFEYFSETQRNKGNFPGRFSGRQFSNSRSEMNVSTLELGDSALYLCASSLVGTENEKLFFGSGTQLSVL.

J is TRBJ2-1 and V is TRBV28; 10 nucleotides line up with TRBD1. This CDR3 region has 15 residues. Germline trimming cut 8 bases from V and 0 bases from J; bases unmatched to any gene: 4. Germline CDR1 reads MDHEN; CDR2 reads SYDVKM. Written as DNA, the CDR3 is TGTGCCAGCCGGGGACAGGGGAGCTCCTACAATGAGCAGTTCTTC. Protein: CASRGQGSSYNEQFF.

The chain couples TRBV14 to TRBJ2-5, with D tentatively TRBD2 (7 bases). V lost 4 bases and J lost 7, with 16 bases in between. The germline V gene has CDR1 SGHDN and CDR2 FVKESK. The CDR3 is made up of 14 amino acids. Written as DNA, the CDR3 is TGTGCCAGCAGCCCTGGCGGGGGCCCCGGGACCCAGTACTTC. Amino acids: CASSPGGGPGTQYF.